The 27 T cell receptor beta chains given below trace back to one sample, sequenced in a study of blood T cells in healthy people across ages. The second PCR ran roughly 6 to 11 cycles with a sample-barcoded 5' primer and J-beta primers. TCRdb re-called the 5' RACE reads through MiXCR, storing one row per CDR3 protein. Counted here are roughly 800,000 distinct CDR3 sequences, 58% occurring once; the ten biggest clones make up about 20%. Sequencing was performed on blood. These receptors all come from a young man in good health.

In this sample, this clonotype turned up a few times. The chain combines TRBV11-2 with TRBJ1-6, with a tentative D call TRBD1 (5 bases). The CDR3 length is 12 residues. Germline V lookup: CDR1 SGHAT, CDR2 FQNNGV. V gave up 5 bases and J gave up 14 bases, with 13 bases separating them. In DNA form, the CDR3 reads TGTGCCAGCAGCCGGGACTTGGTGGCCCTCCACTTT. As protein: CASSRDLVALHF.

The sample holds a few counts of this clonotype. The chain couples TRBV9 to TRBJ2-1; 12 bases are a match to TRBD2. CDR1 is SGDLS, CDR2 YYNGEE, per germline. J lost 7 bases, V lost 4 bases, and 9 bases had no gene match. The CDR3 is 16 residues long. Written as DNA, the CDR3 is TGTGCCAGCAGCCCTGGGCTAGCGGGGGGGCGGAATGAGCAGTTCTTC. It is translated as CASSPGLAGGRNEQFF.

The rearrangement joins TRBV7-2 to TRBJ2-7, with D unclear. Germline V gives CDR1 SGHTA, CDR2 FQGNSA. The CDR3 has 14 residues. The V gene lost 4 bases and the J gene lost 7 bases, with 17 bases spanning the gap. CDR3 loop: CASSYRPKRNEQYF. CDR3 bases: TGTGCCAGCAGCTATAGACCTAAACGTAATGAGCAGTACTTC.

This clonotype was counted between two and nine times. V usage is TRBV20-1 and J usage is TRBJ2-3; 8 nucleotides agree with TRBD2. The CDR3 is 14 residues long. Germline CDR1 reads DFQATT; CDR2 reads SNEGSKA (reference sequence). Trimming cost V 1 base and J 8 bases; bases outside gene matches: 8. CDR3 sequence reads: CSARVSGGAFTQYF. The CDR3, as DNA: TGCAGTGCTAGAGTTTCGGGGGGGGCCTTTACGCAGTATTTT.

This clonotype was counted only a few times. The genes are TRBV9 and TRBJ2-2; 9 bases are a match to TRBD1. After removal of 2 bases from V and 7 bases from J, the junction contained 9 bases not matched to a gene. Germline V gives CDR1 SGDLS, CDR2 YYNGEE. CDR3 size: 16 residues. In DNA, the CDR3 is TGTGCCAGCAGCGTCAAACAGGGGGCGTTAGTCGGGGAGCTGTTTTTT. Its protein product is CASSVKQGALVGELFF.

CDR3 DNA sequence: TGTGCCAGCAGCTCGGACCCCCGGACCCAGTACTTC. The encoded protein is CASSSDPRTQYF. The chain uses TRBV5-5 and TRBJ2-5; D call uncertain. The CDR3 has 12 amino acids. CDR1 SGHKS and CDR2 YYEKEE come from the germline V gene (reference sequence). Between the trimmed V and J ends, which lost 3 bases and 7 bases, there was a span of 10 bases.

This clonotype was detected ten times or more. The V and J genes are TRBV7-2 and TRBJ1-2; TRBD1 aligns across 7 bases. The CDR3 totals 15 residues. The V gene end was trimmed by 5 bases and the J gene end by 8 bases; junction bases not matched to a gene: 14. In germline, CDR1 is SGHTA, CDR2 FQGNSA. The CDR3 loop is CASSPQTGRSEGYTF. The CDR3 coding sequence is TGTGCCAGCAGCCCCCAGACAGGGAGGTCGGAAGGCTACACCTTC.

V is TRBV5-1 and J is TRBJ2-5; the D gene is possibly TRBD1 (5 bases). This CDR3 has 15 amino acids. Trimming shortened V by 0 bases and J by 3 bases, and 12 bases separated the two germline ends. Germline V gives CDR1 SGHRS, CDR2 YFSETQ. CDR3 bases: TGCGCCAGCAGCTTGGCACGCAGGGTAGAAGAGACCCAGTACTTC. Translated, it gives CASSLARRVEETQYF.

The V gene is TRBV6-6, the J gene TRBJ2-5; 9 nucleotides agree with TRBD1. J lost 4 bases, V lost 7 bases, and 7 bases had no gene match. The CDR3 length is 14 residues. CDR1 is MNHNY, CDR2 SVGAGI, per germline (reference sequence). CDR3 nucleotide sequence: TGTGCCAGCAATGGAGGGGACAGGGTAGAGACCCAGTACTTC. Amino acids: CASNGGDRVETQYF.

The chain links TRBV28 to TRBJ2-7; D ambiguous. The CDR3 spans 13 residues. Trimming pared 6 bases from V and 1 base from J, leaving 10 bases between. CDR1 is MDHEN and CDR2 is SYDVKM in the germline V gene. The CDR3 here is CASRGGRSYEQYF. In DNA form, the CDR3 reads TGTGCCAGCAGGGGCGGCAGGTCCTACGAGCAGTACTTC.

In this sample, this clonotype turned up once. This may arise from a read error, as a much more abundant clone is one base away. The CDR3 region is CSAGDGGTSTDTQYF. The CDR3 DNA is TGCAGCGCCGGGGATGGGGGGACTAGCACAGATACGCAGTATTTT. V and J are TRBV29-1 and TRBJ2-3; tentatively, D is TRBD2 (6 bases). The V gene's germline CDR1 is SQVTM and CDR2 ANQGSEA. Trimming pared 7 bases from V and 0 bases from J, leaving 17 bases between. CDR3 length equals 15 residues.

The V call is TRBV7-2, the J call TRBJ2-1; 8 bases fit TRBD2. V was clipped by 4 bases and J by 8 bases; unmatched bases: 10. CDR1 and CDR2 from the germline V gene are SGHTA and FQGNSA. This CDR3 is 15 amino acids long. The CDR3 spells CASSSSGGGLDEQFF. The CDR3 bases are TGTGCCAGCAGCTCATCGGGGGGGGGCCTCGATGAGCAGTTCTTC.

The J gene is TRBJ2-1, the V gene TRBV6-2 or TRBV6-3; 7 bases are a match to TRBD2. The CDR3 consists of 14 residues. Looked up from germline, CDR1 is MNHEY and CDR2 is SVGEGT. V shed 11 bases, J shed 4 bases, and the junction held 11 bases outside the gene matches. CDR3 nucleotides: TGTGCCGCATGCCCTACGGGAGGATACAATGAGCAGTTCTTC. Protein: CAACPTGGYNEQFF.

As DNA, the CDR3 is TGTGCCATCAGTGAGAGGGGGTTCGAGGAGACCCAGTACTTC. Encoded protein: CAISERGFEETQYF. The chain joins TRBV10-3 to TRBJ2-5; D might be TRBD1 (6 bases). CDR1 is ENHRY, CDR2 SYGVKD, per germline. V was shortened by 2 bases and J by 5 bases, with 12 bases between the two germline ends. The CDR3 spans 14 residues.

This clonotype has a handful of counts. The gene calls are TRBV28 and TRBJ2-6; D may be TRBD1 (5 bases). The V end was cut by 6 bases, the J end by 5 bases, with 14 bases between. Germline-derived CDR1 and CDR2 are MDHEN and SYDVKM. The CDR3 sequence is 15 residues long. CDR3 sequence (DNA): TGTGCCAGCAGCTTTACAGGATTTAGGGCCAACGTCCTGACTTTC. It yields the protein CASSFTGFRANVLTF.

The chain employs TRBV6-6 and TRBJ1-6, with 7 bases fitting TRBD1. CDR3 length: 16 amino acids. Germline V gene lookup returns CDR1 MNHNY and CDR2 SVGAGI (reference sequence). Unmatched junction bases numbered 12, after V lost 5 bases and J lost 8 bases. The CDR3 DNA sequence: TGTGCCAGCAGTGCTACCCGGGACAGTTGGGATTCACCCCTCCACTTT. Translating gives CASSATRDSWDSPLHF.

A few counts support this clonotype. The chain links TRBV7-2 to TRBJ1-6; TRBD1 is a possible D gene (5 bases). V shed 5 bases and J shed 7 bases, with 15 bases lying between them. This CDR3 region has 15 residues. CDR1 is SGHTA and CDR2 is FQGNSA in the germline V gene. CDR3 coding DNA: TGTGCCAGCAGCCAAGAGGGGCCGGGCAATTCACCCCTCCACTTT. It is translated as CASSQEGPGNSPLHF.

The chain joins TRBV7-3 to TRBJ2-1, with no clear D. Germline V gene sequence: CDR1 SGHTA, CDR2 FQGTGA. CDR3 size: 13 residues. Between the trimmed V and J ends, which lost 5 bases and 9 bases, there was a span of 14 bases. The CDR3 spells CASSPSYQAEQFF. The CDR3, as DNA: TGTGCCAGCAGCCCCTCTTATCAAGCTGAGCAGTTCTTC.

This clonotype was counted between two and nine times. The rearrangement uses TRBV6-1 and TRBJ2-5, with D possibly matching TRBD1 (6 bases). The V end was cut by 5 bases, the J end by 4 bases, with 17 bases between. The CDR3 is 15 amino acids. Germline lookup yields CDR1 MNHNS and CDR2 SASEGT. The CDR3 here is CASSLLDSEGETQYF. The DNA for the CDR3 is TGTGCCAGCAGTTTACTGGACAGCGAGGGAGAGACCCAGTACTTC.

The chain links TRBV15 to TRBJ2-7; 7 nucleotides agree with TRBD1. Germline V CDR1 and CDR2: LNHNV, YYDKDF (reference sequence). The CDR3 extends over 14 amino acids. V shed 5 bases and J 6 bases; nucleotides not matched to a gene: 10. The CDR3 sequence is CATSPLTGNSEQYF. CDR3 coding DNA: TGTGCCACCAGCCCTTTGACAGGGAACAGCGAGCAGTACTTC.

CDR3 sequence (DNA): TGTGCCAGCAGCTTAGAGCTCCGGGGCTCGTTCTTC. Protein: CASSLELRGSFF. The chain combines TRBV7-2 with TRBJ2-1; D assignment may be TRBD1 or TRBD2 (5 bases each). Looked up from germline, CDR1 is SGHTA and CDR2 is FQGNSA. The germline V and J ends were trimmed by 1 base and 15 bases, with 13 bases remaining between them. CDR3 size: 12 residues.

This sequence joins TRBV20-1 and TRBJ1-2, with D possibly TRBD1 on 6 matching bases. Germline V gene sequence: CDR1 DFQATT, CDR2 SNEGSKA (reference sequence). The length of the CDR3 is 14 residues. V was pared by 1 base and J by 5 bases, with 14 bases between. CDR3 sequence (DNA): TGCAGTGCTAGAGCCAGGACAGATCGTTATGGCTACACCTTC. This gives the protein CSARARTDRYGYTF.

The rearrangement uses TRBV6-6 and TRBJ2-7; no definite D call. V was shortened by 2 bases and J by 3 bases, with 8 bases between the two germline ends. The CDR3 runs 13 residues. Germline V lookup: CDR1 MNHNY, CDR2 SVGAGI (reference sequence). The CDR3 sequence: CASSYESNYEQYF. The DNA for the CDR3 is TGTGCCAGCAGTTACGAATCCAACTACGAGCAGTACTTC.

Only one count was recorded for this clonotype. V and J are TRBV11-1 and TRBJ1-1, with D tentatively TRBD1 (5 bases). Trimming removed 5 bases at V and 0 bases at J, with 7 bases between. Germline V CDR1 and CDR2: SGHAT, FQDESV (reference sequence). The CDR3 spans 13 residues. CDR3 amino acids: CASSKTVNTEAFF. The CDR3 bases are TGTGCCAGCAGCAAGACAGTGAACACTGAAGCTTTCTTT.

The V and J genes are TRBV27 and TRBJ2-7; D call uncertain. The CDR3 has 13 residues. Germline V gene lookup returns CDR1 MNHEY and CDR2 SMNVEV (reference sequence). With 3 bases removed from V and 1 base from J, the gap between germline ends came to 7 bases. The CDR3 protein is CASSFSLSYEQYF. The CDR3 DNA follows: TGTGCCAGCAGTTTCTCCCTTTCCTACGAGCAGTACTTC.

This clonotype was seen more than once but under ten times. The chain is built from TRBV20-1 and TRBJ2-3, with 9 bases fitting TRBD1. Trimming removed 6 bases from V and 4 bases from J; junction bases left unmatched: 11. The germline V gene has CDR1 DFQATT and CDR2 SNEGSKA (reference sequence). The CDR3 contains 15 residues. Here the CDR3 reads CSAESRDRVADTQYF. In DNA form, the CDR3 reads TGCAGTGCCGAATCCCGGGACAGGGTAGCAGATACGCAGTATTTT.

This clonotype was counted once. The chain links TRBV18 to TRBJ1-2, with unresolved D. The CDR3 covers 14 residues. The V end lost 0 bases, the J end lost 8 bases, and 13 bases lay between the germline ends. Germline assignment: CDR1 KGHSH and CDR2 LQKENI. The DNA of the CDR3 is TGTGCCAGCTCACCACCGAGTGTGCTCCGAGGCTACACCTTC. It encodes CASSPPSVLRGYTF.